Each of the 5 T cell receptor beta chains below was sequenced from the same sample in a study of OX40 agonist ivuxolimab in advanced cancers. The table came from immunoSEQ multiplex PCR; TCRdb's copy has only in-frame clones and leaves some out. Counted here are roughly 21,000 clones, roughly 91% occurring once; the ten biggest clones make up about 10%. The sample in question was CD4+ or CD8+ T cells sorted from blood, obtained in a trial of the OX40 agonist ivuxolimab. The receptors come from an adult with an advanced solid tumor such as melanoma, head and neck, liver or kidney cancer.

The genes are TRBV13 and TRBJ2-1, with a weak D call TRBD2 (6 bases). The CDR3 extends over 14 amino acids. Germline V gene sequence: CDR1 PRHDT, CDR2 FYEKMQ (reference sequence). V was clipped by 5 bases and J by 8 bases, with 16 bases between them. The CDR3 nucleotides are TGTGCCAGCAGCACAGCCAGGAGGGTGGATGAGCAGTTCTTC. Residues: CASSTARRVDEQFF. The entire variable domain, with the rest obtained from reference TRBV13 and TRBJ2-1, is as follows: AAGVIQSPRHLIKEKRETATLKCYPIPRHDTVYWYQQGPGQDPQFLISFYEKMQSDKGSIPDRFSAQQFSDYHSELNMSSLELGDSALYFCASSTARRVDEQFFGPGTRLTVL.

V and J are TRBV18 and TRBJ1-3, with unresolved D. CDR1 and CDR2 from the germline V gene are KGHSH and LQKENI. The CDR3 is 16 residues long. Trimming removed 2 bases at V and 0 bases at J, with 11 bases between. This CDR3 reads CASSPLTVGSGNTIYF. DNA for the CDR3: TGTGCCAGCTCACCATTGACTGTCGGCTCTGGAAACACCATATATTTT.

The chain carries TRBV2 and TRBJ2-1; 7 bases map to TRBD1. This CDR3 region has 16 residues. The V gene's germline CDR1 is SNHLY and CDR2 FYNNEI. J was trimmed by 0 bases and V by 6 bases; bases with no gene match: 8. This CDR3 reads CASRVDRASSYNEQFF. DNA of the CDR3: TGTGCCAGCAGGGTAGACAGGGCAAGCTCCTACAATGAGCAGTTCTTC.

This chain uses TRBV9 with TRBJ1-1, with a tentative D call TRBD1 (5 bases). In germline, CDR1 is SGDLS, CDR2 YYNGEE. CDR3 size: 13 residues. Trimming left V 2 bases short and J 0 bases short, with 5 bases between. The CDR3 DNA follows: TGTGCCAGCAGCGTGACAGTGAACACTGAAGCTTTCTTT. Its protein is CASSVTVNTEAFF. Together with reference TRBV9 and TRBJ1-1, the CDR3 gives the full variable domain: DSGVTQTPKHLITATGQRVTLRCSPRSGDLSVYWYQQSLDQGLQFLIQYYNGEERAKGNILERFSAQQFPDLHSELNLSSLELGDSALYFCASSVTVNTEAFFGQGTRLTVV.

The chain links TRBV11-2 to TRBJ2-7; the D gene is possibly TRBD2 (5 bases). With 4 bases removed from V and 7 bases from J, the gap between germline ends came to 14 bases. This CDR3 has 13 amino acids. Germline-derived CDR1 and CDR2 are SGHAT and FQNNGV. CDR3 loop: CASSSRTLGEQYF. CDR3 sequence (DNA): TGTGCCAGCAGCTCGCGGACTCTTGGGGAGCAGTACTTC.